The clone carrying this T cell receptor beta chain has only a few counts. The data belong to a study of T cell responses to AZD1222 COVID-19 vaccine. CDR1 KGHSY and CDR2 FQNENV come from the germline V gene. The CDR3 is made up of 16 amino acids. V was shortened by 0 bases and J by 2 bases, with 11 bases between the two germline ends. The table came from immunoSEQ multiplex PCR; TCRdb's copy has only in-frame clones and leaves some out. The sample lists under 150,000 clones; more than 75% were seen once. The material was peripheral blood, obtained 28 days after the second AZD1222 dose. The receptor comes from an adult who received the AZD1222 COVID-19 vaccine. The chain is built from TRBV16 and TRBJ1-5; D is ambiguous. The chain's CDR3 is CASSQSEAVGNQPQHF. CDR3 coding DNA: TGTGCCAGCAGCCAATCCGAGGCCGTGGGCAATCAGCCCCAGCATTTT.